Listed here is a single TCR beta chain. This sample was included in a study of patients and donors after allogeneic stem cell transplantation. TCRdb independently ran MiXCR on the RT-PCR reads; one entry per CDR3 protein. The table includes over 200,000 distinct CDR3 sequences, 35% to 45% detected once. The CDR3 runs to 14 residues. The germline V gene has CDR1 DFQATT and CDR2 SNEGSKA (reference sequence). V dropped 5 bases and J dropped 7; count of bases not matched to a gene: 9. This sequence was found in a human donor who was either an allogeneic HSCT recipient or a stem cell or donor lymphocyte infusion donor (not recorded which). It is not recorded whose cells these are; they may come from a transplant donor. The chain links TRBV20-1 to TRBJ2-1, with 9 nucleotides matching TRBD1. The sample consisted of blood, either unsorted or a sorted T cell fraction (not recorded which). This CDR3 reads CSAGWDRERNEQFF. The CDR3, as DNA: TGCAGTGCTGGATGGGACAGGGAGAGGAATGAGCAGTTCTTC.